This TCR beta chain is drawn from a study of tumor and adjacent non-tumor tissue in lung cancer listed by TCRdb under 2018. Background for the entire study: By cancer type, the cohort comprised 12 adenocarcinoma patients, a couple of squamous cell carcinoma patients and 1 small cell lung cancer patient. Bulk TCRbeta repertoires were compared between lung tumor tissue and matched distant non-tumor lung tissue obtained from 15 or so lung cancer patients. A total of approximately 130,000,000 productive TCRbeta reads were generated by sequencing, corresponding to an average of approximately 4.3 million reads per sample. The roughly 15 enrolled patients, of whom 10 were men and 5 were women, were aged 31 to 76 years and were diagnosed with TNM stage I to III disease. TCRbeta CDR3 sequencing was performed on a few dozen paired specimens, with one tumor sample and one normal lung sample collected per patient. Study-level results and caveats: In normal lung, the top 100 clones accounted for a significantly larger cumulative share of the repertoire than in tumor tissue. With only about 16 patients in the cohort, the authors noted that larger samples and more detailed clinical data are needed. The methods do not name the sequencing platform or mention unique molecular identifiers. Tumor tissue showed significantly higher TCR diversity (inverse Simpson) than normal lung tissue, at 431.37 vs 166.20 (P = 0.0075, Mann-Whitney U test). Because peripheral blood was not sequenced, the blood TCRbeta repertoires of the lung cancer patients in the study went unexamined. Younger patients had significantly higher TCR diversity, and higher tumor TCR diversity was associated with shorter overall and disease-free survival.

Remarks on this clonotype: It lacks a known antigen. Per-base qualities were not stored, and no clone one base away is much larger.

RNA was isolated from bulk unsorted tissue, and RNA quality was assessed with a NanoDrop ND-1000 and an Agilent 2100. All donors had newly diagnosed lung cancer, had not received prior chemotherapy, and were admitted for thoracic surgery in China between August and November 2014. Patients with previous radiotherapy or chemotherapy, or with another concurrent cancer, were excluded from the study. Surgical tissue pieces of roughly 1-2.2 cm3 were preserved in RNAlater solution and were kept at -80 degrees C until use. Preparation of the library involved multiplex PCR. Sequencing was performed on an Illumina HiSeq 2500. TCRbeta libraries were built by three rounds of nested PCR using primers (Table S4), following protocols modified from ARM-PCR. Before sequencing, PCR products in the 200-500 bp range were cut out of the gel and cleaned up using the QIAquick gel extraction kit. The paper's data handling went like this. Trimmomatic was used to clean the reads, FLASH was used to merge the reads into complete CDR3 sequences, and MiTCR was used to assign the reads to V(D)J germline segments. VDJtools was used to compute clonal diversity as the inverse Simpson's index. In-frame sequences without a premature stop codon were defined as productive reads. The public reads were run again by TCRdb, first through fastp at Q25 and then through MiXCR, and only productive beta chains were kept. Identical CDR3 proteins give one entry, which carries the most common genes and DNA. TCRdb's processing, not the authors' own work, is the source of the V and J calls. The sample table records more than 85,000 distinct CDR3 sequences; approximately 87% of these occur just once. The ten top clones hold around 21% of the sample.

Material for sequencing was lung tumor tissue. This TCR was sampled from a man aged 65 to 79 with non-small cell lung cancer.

The CDR3 has the sequence CSVVRYRSSGDDGYTF. At the DNA level, the sequence is TGCAGCGTTGTCCGCTATCGATCCTCGGGAGATGATGGCTACACCTTC. Here the chain combines TRBV29-1 and TRBJ1-2, with the D gene not clear enough to name. The germline V gene yields SQVTM for CDR1 and ANQGSEA for CDR2. Spanning cysteine to phenylalanine, the CDR3 consists of 16 amino acids. Solely the CDR3 DNA is kept, with 48 bases framed from the first base. V is cut by 4 bases and J by 6 bases, and the space between the germline ends is 24 bases. The full variable domain, completed from the reference TRBV29-1 and TRBJ1-2 proteins outside the CDR3, reads SAVISQKPSRDICQRGTSLTIQCQVDSQVTMMFWYRQQPGQSLTLIATANQGSEATYESGFVIDKFPISRPNLTFSTLTVSNMSPEDSSIYLCSVVRYRSSGDDGYTFGSGTRLTVV.